The 20 T cell receptor beta chains given below trace back to one sample, sequenced in a study of T cell responses to AZD1222 COVID-19 vaccine. Data came from immunoSEQ multiplex PCR; TCRdb stores just in-frame clones and leaves some out. The table includes roughly 130,000 clones, over 90% detected once. The source material was peripheral blood, sampled on day 0 of AZD1222 vaccination. All receptors derive from an adult in good health.

The V gene is TRBV4-1, the J gene TRBJ1-4; D is perhaps TRBD1 (6 bases). Germline V gives CDR1 MGHRA, CDR2 YSYEKL. The CDR3 is made up of 14 amino acids. Trimming stripped 4 bases from V and 7 bases from J, with 13 bases between. DNA for the CDR3: TGCGCCAGCAGCCGGACACAGGGTGGTGAAAAACTGTTTTTT. It is translated as CASSRTQGGEKLFF.

The DNA of the CDR3 is TGTGCCAGCAGTTACACCGGCCGGGACTATGGCTACACCTTC. This sequence encodes CASSYTGRDYGYTF. The chain combines TRBV6-5 with TRBJ1-2; D not certain. The CDR3 contains 14 residues. V lost 2 bases, J lost 3 bases, and 10 bases lay in between. Germline V gives CDR1 MNHEY, CDR2 SVGAGI.

The chain is built from TRBV12-3 or TRBV12-4 and TRBJ2-1; D unresolved. Trimming took 7 bases from V and 3 from J, leaving 7 bases between them. The CDR3 totals 12 residues. In nucleotides, the CDR3 is TGTGCCAGCATGCTACGCTACAATGAGCAGTTCTTC. The encoded protein is CASMLRYNEQFF.

V is TRBV5-6 and J is TRBJ2-1; D uncertain. The V gene lost 4 bases and the J gene lost 10 bases, with 15 bases spanning the gap. The CDR3 extends over 13 amino acids. In germline, CDR1 is SGHDT, CDR2 YYEEEE. The CDR3 sequence is CASSTPTESEQFF. DNA of the CDR3: TGTGCCAGCAGCACCCCCACGGAGAGCGAGCAGTTCTTC.

The chain joins TRBV5-1 to TRBJ1-2; possible D gene TRBD1, 5 bases. Between the trimmed V and J ends, which lost 4 bases and 8 bases, there was a span of 15 bases. The V gene's germline CDR1 is SGHRS and CDR2 YFSETQ. The CDR3 has 13 residues. The CDR3 loop reads CASSPPTGRGYTF. CDR3 nucleotides: TGCGCCAGCAGCCCCCCGACGGGACGGGGCTACACCTTC. Supplemented by reference TRBV5-1 and TRBJ1-2, the full variable domain reads KAGVTQTPRYLIKTRGQQVTLSCSPISGHRSVSWYQQTPGQGLQFLFEYFSETQRNKGNFPGRFSGRQFSNSRSEMNVSTLELGDSALYLCASSPPTGRGYTFGSGTRLTVV.

This chain uses TRBV28 with TRBJ2-2, with D possibly being TRBD2 (6 bases). CDR3 length equals 16 residues. V shed 2 bases and J shed 1 base, with 11 bases lying between them. CDR1 is MDHEN, CDR2 SYDVKM, per germline. In DNA, the CDR3 is TGTGCCAGCAGTTTACCGGGAGCGGGGAACACCGGGGAGCTGTTTTTT. Translation gives CASSLPGAGNTGELFF.

The chain links TRBV28 to TRBJ1-2; 9 bases agree with TRBD1. The CDR3 is made up of 15 amino acids. Germline V CDR1 and CDR2: MDHEN, SYDVKM. The trim removed 5 bases at V and 2 bases at J, leaving 6 bases unmatched. The CDR3 coding sequence is TGTGCCAGCAGTACCAGAGGGACAGGGAACTATGGCTACACCTTC. Its translation: CASSTRGTGNYGYTF.

This sequence joins TRBV27 and TRBJ2-7; D possibly uses TRBD1 or TRBD2 (5 bases each). The CDR3 runs 19 residues. Trimming stripped 0 bases from V and 3 bases from J, with 24 bases between. CDR1 is MNHEY, CDR2 SMNVEV, per germline (reference sequence). CDR3 amino acids: CASSLSILCERDGYYEQYF. The CDR3 DNA follows: TGTGCCAGCAGTTTATCGATCCTTTGCGAAAGGGACGGCTACTACGAGCAGTACTTC.

The chain combines TRBV18 with TRBJ1-1, with TRBD1 as a possible D gene (5 bases). CDR1 is KGHSH and CDR2 is LQKENI in the germline V gene. The V end lost 3 bases, the J end lost 1 base, and 15 bases lay between the germline ends. This CDR3 has 16 residues. CDR3 in amino acids: CASSPPGVVGNTEAFF. DNA for the CDR3: TGTGCCAGCTCACCGCCGGGGGTCGTGGGGAACACTGAAGCTTTCTTT.

This clone was seen once. V and J are TRBV7-2 and TRBJ2-1; 14 bases match TRBD2. Germline V gene lookup returns CDR1 SGHTA and CDR2 FQGNSA. This CDR3 has 16 amino acids. After removal of 5 bases from V and 4 bases from J, the junction contained 4 bases not matched to a gene. The CDR3 protein is CASSLGLAGVYNEQFF. In DNA form, the CDR3 reads TGTGCCAGCAGCCTGGGACTAGCGGGAGTATACAATGAGCAGTTCTTC.

V usage is TRBV10-2 and J usage is TRBJ1-1, with 8 nucleotides matching TRBD1. CDR1 WSHSY and CDR2 SAAADI come from the germline V gene. Trimming at V came to 2 bases and at J to 5 bases, leaving 4 bases not matched to a gene. The CDR3 runs to 14 residues. CDR3 amino acids: CASSEGQGKTEAFF. CDR3 bases: TGCGCCAGCAGTGAGGGACAGGGTAAGACTGAAGCTTTCTTT.

In this sample, this clone turned up once. The rearrangement links TRBV29-1 to TRBJ2-1, with 8 bases identical to TRBD1. Germline assignment: CDR1 SQVTM and CDR2 ANQGSEA. Trimming removed 0 bases from V and 6 bases from J; junction bases left unmatched: 1. This CDR3 has 13 residues. The CDR3 sequence: CSVEEDRGNEQFF. CDR3 DNA: TGCAGCGTTGAAGAAGACAGGGGCAATGAGCAGTTCTTC.

The rearrangement uses TRBV6-5 and TRBJ1-1; D is unclear. Trimming took 0 bases from V and 0 from J, leaving 11 bases between them. Germline V gives CDR1 MNHEY, CDR2 SVGAGI. The CDR3 consists of 16 residues. CDR3 bases: TGTGCCAGCAGTTACTCCAAGAATGGGATGAACACTGAAGCTTTCTTT. As protein: CASSYSKNGMNTEAFF.

The CDR3 here is CASSYRLAGGEQYF. The CDR3, as DNA: TGTGCCAGCAGTTACCGGCTAGCGGGAGGCGAGCAGTACTTC. V gene TRBV6-2 or TRBV6-3 combines with J gene TRBJ2-7; 11 nucleotides line up with TRBD2. The CDR3 is 14 amino acids. V lost 2 bases and J lost 6; bases outside the gene matches: 3. CDR1 is MNHEY, CDR2 SVGEGT, per germline.

The chain employs TRBV28 and TRBJ1-1; 7 bases map to TRBD1. The CDR3 has 13 residues. Germline values: CDR1 MDHEN, CDR2 SYDVKM. Germline trimming cut 5 bases from V and 14 bases from J; bases unmatched to any gene: 14. CDR3 protein: CASSQGTVFPEFF. For the CDR3, the DNA is TGTGCCAGCAGTCAAGGGACAGTTTTTCCCGAGTTCTTT.

This rearrangement joins TRBV5-1 to TRBJ2-3; no firm D call. There are 15 residues in the CDR3. Germline lookup yields CDR1 SGHRS and CDR2 YFSETQ. V dropped 0 bases and J dropped 2 bases, with 10 bases sitting between them. CDR3 region: CASSLVPSDTDTQYF. As DNA, the CDR3 is TGCGCCAGCAGCTTGGTCCCCTCCGACACAGATACGCAGTATTTT.

This chain links TRBV2 with TRBJ2-3; the match to TRBD2 covers 8 bases. This CDR3 spans 14 amino acids. V shed 5 bases, J shed 2 bases, and the junction held 3 bases outside the gene matches. Per germline, CDR1 SNHLY and CDR2 FYNNEI. The chain's CDR3 is CASSRTSNTDTQYF. CDR3 DNA sequence: TGTGCCAGCAGTCGGACTAGCAACACAGATACGCAGTATTTT.

The chain recombines TRBV7-2 with TRBJ2-1; D gene ambiguous. Germline V gene lookup returns CDR1 SGHTA and CDR2 FQGNSA. The CDR3 extends over 13 amino acids. Trimming removed 1 base at V and 10 bases at J, with 11 bases between. The CDR3 sequence: CASSLGALREQFF. Written as DNA, the CDR3 is TGTGCCAGCAGCTTAGGCGCCCTACGGGAGCAGTTCTTC.

CDR3 amino acids: CASSPTSGTSYNEQFF. DNA of the CDR3: TGTGCCAGCAGCCCAACTAGCGGGACCTCCTACAATGAGCAGTTCTTC. V is TRBV9 and J is TRBJ2-1; 10 nucleotides match TRBD2. From germline, CDR1 is SGDLS and CDR2 YYNGEE. The J segment lost 0 bases and the V segment lost 4 bases, leaving 4 bases of the junction unmatched. CDR3 length: 16 residues.

J is TRBJ2-7 and V is TRBV28, with 9 bases that match TRBD2. The CDR3 consists of 16 residues. Germline CDR1 MDHEN, CDR2 SYDVKM. Losses at the gene ends were 3 bases for V and 0 bases for J; bases not matched to a gene: 6. The CDR3 coding sequence is TGTGCCAGCAGTTTGAGTAGCGGGAGCATCTCCTACGAGCAGTACTTC. It encodes CASSLSSGSISYEQYF. Complete variable domain (other parts from reference TRBV28 and TRBJ2-7): DVKVTQSSRYLVKRTGEKVFLECVQDMDHENMFWYRQDPGLGLRLIYFSYDVKMKEKGDIPEGYSVSREKKERFSLILESASTNQTSMYLCASSLSSGSISYEQYFGPGTRLTVT.